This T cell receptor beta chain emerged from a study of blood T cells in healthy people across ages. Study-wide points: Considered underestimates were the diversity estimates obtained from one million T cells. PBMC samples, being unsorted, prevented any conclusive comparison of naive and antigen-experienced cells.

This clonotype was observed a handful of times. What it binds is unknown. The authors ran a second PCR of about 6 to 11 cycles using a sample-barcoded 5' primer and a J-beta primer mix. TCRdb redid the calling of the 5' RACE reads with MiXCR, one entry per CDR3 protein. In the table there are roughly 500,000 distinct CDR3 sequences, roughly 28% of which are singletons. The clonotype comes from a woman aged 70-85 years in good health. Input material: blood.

CDR3 coding DNA: TGTGCCACCAGTGACTCCGGGACTAGCGGGGGCCAAGAGACCCAGTACTTC. Translating gives CATSDSGTSGGQETQYF. This chain connects TRBV24-1 to TRBJ2-5, with 14 positions matching TRBD2. Germline loops: CDR1 KGHDR, CDR2 SFDVKD. J lost 1 base, V lost 4 bases, and 4 bases had no gene match. The CDR3 totals 17 residues.